The next 23 T cell receptor beta chains were all read from a single sample in a study of beta chain features in type 1 diabetes. Reverse transcription of all isolated RNA meant that expressed TCRB transcripts were sequenced. Only in-frame clones appear in the TCRdb table, and some are missing; sequencing was by immunoSEQ multiplex PCR. This sample has around 300,000 clones, with roughly 8% found just once. The sample comprised central memory CD4+ T cells from blood. Receptors were obtained from a woman between 18 and 29 years old in good health.

The chain employs TRBV4-2 and TRBJ1-1; D is unresolved. Germline CDR1 is LGHNA and CDR2 is YNFKEQ. The length of the CDR3 is 14 residues. Trimming removed 0 bases from V and 4 bases from J, with 9 bases in between. In DNA form, the CDR3 reads TGTGCCAGCAGCCAAGAAAATGTGGGCACTGAAGCTTTCTTT. Translated: CASSQENVGTEAFF.

This clone was counted a few times. The chain uses TRBV28 and TRBJ1-6, with D unclear. V was pared by 1 base and J by 7 bases, with 11 bases between. The germline V gene encodes CDR1 MDHEN and CDR2 SYDVKM. This CDR3 is 15 amino acids long. CDR3 nucleotide sequence: TGTGCCAGCAGTTTATCGGCCAGAGTCAATTCACCCCTCCACTTT. Amino acid sequence: CASSLSARVNSPLHF.

Only a few counts were recorded for this clone. The rearrangement uses TRBV7-2 and TRBJ1-6, with D maybe TRBD1 (6 bases). Trimming shortened V by 5 bases and J by 6 bases, and 11 bases separated the two germline ends. Germline V lookup: CDR1 SGHTA, CDR2 FQGNSA. This CDR3 is 14 amino acids long. The CDR3 sequence is CASSRDTLNSPLHF. The CDR3 coding sequence is TGTGCCAGCAGCCGGGACACCCTTAATTCACCCCTCCACTTT.

The chain employs TRBV14 and TRBJ1-2; perhaps TRBD1 as D (5 bases). Trimming took off 2 bases at V and 4 bases at J, with 11 bases between the two ends. The CDR3 runs to 14 residues. Germline values: CDR1 SGHDN, CDR2 FVKESK. CDR3 protein: CASSQTGSVYGYTF. In nucleotides, the CDR3 is TGTGCCAGCAGCCAAACAGGTTCCGTCTATGGCTACACCTTC.

This clone was seen a handful of times. The rearrangement uses TRBV5-4 and TRBJ2-5; TRBD2 aligns across 7 bases. Germline V gene lookup returns CDR1 SGHNT and CDR2 YYREEE (reference sequence). The CDR3 loop spans 17 amino acids. V dropped 3 bases and J dropped 3; count of bases not matched to a gene: 14. The CDR3 loop reads CASSSPSGLADKETQYF. The CDR3, as DNA: TGTGCCAGCAGCTCACCTTCCGGCCTAGCGGACAAAGAGACCCAGTACTTC.

This clone was detected a few times. This chain joins TRBV30 and TRBJ2-7; 9 nucleotides align to TRBD1. V gave up 1 base and J gave up 3 bases; unmatched junction bases: 7. Germline V CDR1 and CDR2: GTSNPN, SVGIG (reference sequence). This CDR3 is built from 15 residues. The CDR3 sequence: CAWSAGQGGLYEQYF. For the CDR3, the DNA is TGTGCCTGGAGTGCGGGACAGGGCGGCCTCTACGAGCAGTACTTC.

This clone has ten or more counts. The chain has TRBV5-4 and TRBJ1-6; D perhaps matches TRBD1 (5 bases). Germline V gene sequence: CDR1 SGHNT, CDR2 YYREEE (reference sequence). The CDR3 consists of 15 residues. V lost 4 bases and J 8 bases, leaving 16 bases between the germline ends. CDR3 DNA: TGTGCCAGCAGCCGGATCCGGGACCAGGATTCACCCCTCCACTTT. Its protein is CASSRIRDQDSPLHF.

This clone was seen only a few times. The chain combines TRBV4-1 with TRBJ2-7; D call uncertain. Trimming shortened V by 4 bases and J by 1 base, and 14 bases separated the two germline ends. The CDR3 consists of 15 residues. CDR1 is MGHRA, CDR2 YSYEKL, per germline. The CDR3 protein is CASSPELGPSYEQYV. Written as DNA, the CDR3 is TGCGCCAGCAGCCCGGAGTTGGGTCCATCCTACGAGCAGTACGTC.

This clone was counted a few times. The chain is built from TRBV11-1 and TRBJ1-1; D is uncertain. This CDR3 has 16 residues. Germline-derived CDR1 and CDR2 are SGHAT and FQDESV (reference sequence). Trimming shortened V by 0 bases and J by 1 base, and 12 bases separated the two germline ends. The CDR3: CASSLALLPANTEAFF. CDR3 bases: TGTGCCAGCAGCTTAGCCCTCCTTCCAGCGAACACTGAAGCTTTCTTT.

This clone was detected a few times. This chain links TRBV5-1 with TRBJ1-4; D gene unclear. The CDR3 extends over 13 amino acids. Germline CDR1 and CDR2: SGHRS and YFSETQ. Trimming removed 2 bases from V and 8 bases from J, with 10 bases in between. CDR3 sequence: CASSFGFGEKLFF. In DNA form, the CDR3 reads TGCGCCAGCAGCTTCGGCTTCGGGGAAAAACTGTTTTTT.

This clone has more than one count but fewer than ten. This rearrangement joins TRBV6-5 to TRBJ2-7; possibly TRBD1 for D (6 bases). With 6 bases removed from V and 0 bases from J, the gap between germline ends came to 12 bases. The CDR3 extends over 14 amino acids. Germline CDR1 and CDR2: MNHEY and SVGAGI. As DNA, the CDR3 is TGTGCCAGCAGCGCTAGGGGGACCTCCTACGAGCAGTACTTC. Protein: CASSARGTSYEQYF.

This clone was counted only a few times. The chain couples TRBV6-5 to TRBJ1-1; D not resolved. The CDR3 length is 13 residues. V lost 11 bases, J lost 1 base, and 14 bases lay in between. CDR1 is MNHEY and CDR2 is SVGAGI in the germline V gene. CDR3 protein: CAVRLDGNTEAFF. Here the CDR3 DNA reads TGTGCCGTTCGACTTGACGGGAACACTGAAGCTTTCTTT.

Only a few counts were recorded for this clone. The chain has TRBV7-9 and TRBJ2-6; 8 bases are shared with TRBD1. J lost 0 bases, V lost 3 bases, and 4 bases had no gene match. The CDR3 totals 17 residues. Germline V gene sequence: CDR1 SEHNR, CDR2 FQNEAQ (reference sequence). The CDR3 DNA reads TGTGCCAGCAGCTTCAGGACAGGGCGCTCTGGGGCCAACGTCCTGACTTTC. Its translation is CASSFRTGRSGANVLTF.

V is TRBV2 and J is TRBJ2-6; TRBD1 aligns across 8 bases. The CDR3 is made up of 18 amino acids. Per germline, CDR1 SNHLY and CDR2 FYNNEI. Unmatched junction bases numbered 8, after V lost 4 bases and J lost 0 bases. CDR3 nucleotides: TGTGCCAGCAGTGCGCGGACAGGACAGGGCTCTGGGGCCAACGTCCTGACTTTC. This encodes CASSARTGQGSGANVLTF.

The chain couples TRBV18 to TRBJ2-7; TRBD2 agrees at 7 bases. Germline CDR1 is KGHSH and CDR2 is LQKENI. The J segment lost 2 bases and the V segment lost 2 bases, leaving 9 bases of the junction unmatched. The CDR3 contains 16 residues. The CDR3 DNA reads TGTGCCAGCTCACCATTTGGGGGGGGAACGGCCTACGAGCAGTACTTC. Residues: CASSPFGGGTAYEQYF.

The V and J genes are TRBV5-4 and TRBJ2-5, with TRBD1 matching 8 bases. After removal of 4 bases from V and 2 bases from J, the junction contained 10 bases not matched to a gene. The germline CDR1 and CDR2 sequences are SGHNT and YYREEE (reference sequence). The CDR3 totals 16 residues. The CDR3 protein is CASSRSRQGRQETQYF. CDR3 in DNA: TGTGCCAGCAGCCGAAGTAGACAGGGGCGGCAAGAGACCCAGTACTTC.

V gene TRBV14 combines with J gene TRBJ2-2; 7 bases map to TRBD2. The germline V gene encodes CDR1 SGHDN and CDR2 FVKESK. This CDR3 is 14 amino acids long. Trimming at V came to 4 bases and at J to 8 bases, leaving 7 bases not matched to a gene. In nucleotides, the CDR3 is TGTGCCAGCAGCCGCGGGGGAAAAATGGGGGAGCTGTTTTTT. This translates into CASSRGGKMGELFF.

The chain links TRBV29-1 to TRBJ1-5; no reliable D call. The CDR3 length is 13 residues. In germline, CDR1 is SQVTM, CDR2 ANQGSEA. Trimming stripped 8 bases from V and 4 bases from J, with 15 bases between. CDR3 sequence reads: CSSGEGFNQPQHF. In nucleotides, the CDR3 is TGCAGCTCCGGGGAGGGCTTTAATCAGCCCCAGCATTTT.

The V gene is TRBV18, the J gene TRBJ2-1; weak D call: TRBD2 (6 bases). Deletions cut 5 bases from V and 13 bases from J, with 12 bases between. Germline V gene lookup returns CDR1 KGHSH and CDR2 LQKENI. The CDR3 extends over 11 amino acids. The CDR3 spells CASSVSGAQFF. In nucleotides, the CDR3 is TGTGCCAGCTCAGTCTCGGGAGCCCAGTTCTTC.

This clone was found a few times. The genes are TRBV28 and TRBJ2-2; D not resolved. Trimming removed 6 bases at V and 3 bases at J, with 14 bases between. CDR1 is MDHEN and CDR2 is SYDVKM in the germline V gene. This CDR3 is built from 15 residues. This CDR3 is CASRVSLADTGELFF. The DNA for the CDR3 is TGTGCCAGCAGAGTTTCGCTCGCGGACACCGGGGAGCTGTTTTTT.

V usage is TRBV7-3 and J usage is TRBJ2-7; maybe TRBD2 (5 bases). From germline, CDR1 is SGHTA and CDR2 FQGTGA. The CDR3 runs 15 residues. The V gene lost 1 base and the J gene lost 6 bases, with 16 bases spanning the gap. CDR3 nucleotide sequence: TGTGCCAGCAGCTTAAATCCGGGAAGGACCGGCGAGCAGTACTTC. Translation gives CASSLNPGRTGEQYF.

This clone has ten or more counts. V usage is TRBV4-2 and J usage is TRBJ1-6; 9 bases agree with TRBD1. The CDR3 totals 14 residues. From germline, CDR1 is LGHNA and CDR2 YNFKEQ. After removal of 5 bases from V and 9 bases from J, the junction contained 5 bases not matched to a gene. CDR3: CASSLDRGSSPLHF. In DNA, the CDR3 is TGTGCCAGCAGCTTGGACAGGGGAAGTTCACCCCTCCACTTT.

This chain joins TRBV6-6 and TRBJ1-1; TRBD1 is a possible D gene (6 bases). V lost 6 bases, J lost 8 bases, and 10 bases lay in between. The CDR3 runs 11 residues. CDR1 and CDR2 (germline): MNHNY, SVGAGI (reference sequence). Here the CDR3 DNA reads TGTGCCAGCAGGGACACAGGGGAAGCTTTCTTT. Its translation is CASRDTGEAFF.